Given below is one T cell receptor beta chain in context. As yet, its antigen is unknown. V lost 2 bases to trimming and J lost 4 bases, with 21 bases between them. This CDR3 region has 16 residues. Germline CDR1 is GTSNPN and CDR2 is SVGIG (reference sequence). The sample originates from a study of Tregs in tolerant kidney transplant recipients. Notes on the study in general: This study did not directly address biological reproducibility.

Mixed chimerism was transient after nonmyeloablative marrow transplants from related graft donors. Libraries were prepared by immunoSEQ multiplex PCR; TCRdb keeps only in-frame clonotypes and omits some of them. This sample yields under 90,000 clones, of which roughly 90% are seen a single time; around 1.6% belongs to the top ten. The V call is TRBV30, the J call TRBJ2-7; the D gene is possibly TRBD2 (5 bases). Sequenced material: CD4+ T cells from blood (PBMCs), taken 24 months after the transplant. This TCR derives from a human patient who received a combined kidney and bone marrow transplant. The graft donor may account for some of the T cells. For the CDR3, the DNA is TGTGCCTGGAGTTCCCTGGGAGCTAGGAAACTTTACGAGCAGTACTTC. It codes for CAWSSLGARKLYEQYF.